Below are 8 T cell receptor beta chains sequenced from a single sample in a study of identical twins. Each CDR3 protein gets one entry after TCRdb re-called the 5' RACE reads with MiXCR. This sample has 400,000 to 650,000 distinct CDR3 sequences, with 22% found just once. These data are also associated with another study on T cells expressing NK-cell markers.

The sequencing input was CD4+ T cells sorted from blood. These receptors all stem from a woman between 18 and 30 years old in good health.

This clonotype was recorded a few times. The chain is built from TRBV25-1 and TRBJ1-2; D ambiguous. The CDR3 is 12 residues long. V was clipped by 2 bases and J by 7 bases, with 8 bases between them. In germline, CDR1 is MGHDK, CDR2 SYGVNS. The chain's CDR3 is CASSENWGGYTF. In DNA form, the CDR3 reads TGTGCCAGCAGTGAAAACTGGGGTGGCTACACCTTC.

This chain joins TRBV7-2 and TRBJ1-3; 7 nucleotides match TRBD1. Per germline, CDR1 SGHTA and CDR2 FQGNSA. The J segment lost 4 bases and the V segment lost 5 bases, leaving 11 bases of the junction unmatched. The CDR3 loop spans 16 amino acids. In nucleotides, the CDR3 is TGTGCCAGCAGCCCGGGGCCCGACAGGGAGGGAAACACCATATATTTT. Translated, it gives CASSPGPDREGNTIYF.

This clonotype was recorded a few times. The J gene is TRBJ1-1, the V gene TRBV10-3; 7 nucleotides agree with TRBD1. The J segment lost 1 base and the V segment lost 4 bases, leaving 3 bases of the junction unmatched. The CDR3 is made up of 14 amino acids. Germline loops: CDR1 ENHRY, CDR2 SYGVKD. CDR3 sequence reads: CAISGGQSNTEAFF. As DNA, the CDR3 is TGTGCCATCAGTGGGGGACAGTCGAACACTGAAGCTTTCTTT.

This clonotype was seen ten or more times. The chain couples TRBV12-3 or TRBV12-4 to TRBJ1-3; weak D call: TRBD1 (5 bases). The V end was cut by 7 bases, the J end by 0 bases, with 13 bases between. The CDR3 loop spans 15 amino acids. CDR3 protein: CASNTLGGSGNTIYF. As DNA, the CDR3 is TGTGCCAGCAACACCTTGGGGGGCTCTGGAAACACCATATATTTT.

This clonotype showed up many times. The V and J genes are TRBV10-3 and TRBJ2-2; 7 bases match TRBD2. V lost 6 bases to trimming and J lost 2 bases; unmatched junction nucleotides: 6. This CDR3 comprises 15 residues. Germline CDR1 ENHRY, CDR2 SYGVKD. The DNA of the CDR3 is TGTGCCATCAGGGCCAGCGGGGAAAACACCGGGGAGCTGTTTTTT. Residues: CAIRASGENTGELFF.

The chain combines TRBV12-3 or TRBV12-4 with TRBJ2-6; D unclear. The V end lost 3 bases, the J end lost 1 base, and 10 bases lay between the germline ends. CDR3 length: 16 amino acids. CDR3 sequence reads: CASSFLGISGANVLTF. CDR3 coding DNA: TGTGCCAGCAGTTTTCTGGGAATATCTGGGGCCAACGTCCTGACTTTC.

This sequence joins TRBV4-2 and TRBJ2-5, with 13 nucleotides matching TRBD2. The CDR3 totals 17 residues. Germline trimming cut 1 base from V and 5 bases from J; bases unmatched to any gene: 7. The germline V gene encodes CDR1 LGHNA and CDR2 YNFKEQ. The chain's CDR3 is CASSQGLAGGTVETQYF. The CDR3, as DNA: TGTGCCAGCAGCCAAGGACTAGCGGGGGGCACGGTGGAGACCCAGTACTTC.

This clonotype occurred a few times. V is TRBV6-1 and J is TRBJ2-1; no firm D call. The length of the CDR3 is 15 residues. From germline, CDR1 is MNHNS and CDR2 SASEGT. Trimming removed 6 bases at V and 12 bases at J, with 24 bases between. CDR3 sequence reads: CASSGYTFPNSGQFF. DNA for the CDR3: TGTGCCAGCAGCGGATACACGTTCCCCAACTCAGGGCAGTTCTTC.